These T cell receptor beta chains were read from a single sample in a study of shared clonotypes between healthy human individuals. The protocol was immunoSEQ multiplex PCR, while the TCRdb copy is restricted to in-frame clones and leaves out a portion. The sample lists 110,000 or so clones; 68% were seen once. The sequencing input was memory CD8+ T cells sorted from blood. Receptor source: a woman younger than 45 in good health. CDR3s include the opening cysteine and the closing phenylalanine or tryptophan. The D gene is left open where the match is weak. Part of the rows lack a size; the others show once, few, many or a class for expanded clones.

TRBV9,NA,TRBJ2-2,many,CASSVAWGSGELFF,TGTGCCAGCAGCGTAGCCTGGGGGTCCGGGGAGCTGTTTTTT
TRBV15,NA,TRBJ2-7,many,CATSAEQYF,TGTGCCACCAGCGCCGAGCAGTACTTC
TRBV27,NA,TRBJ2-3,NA,CASRGSGDTQYF,TGTGCCAGCAGGGGCAGCGGTGATACGCAGTATTTT
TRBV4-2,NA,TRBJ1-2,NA,CASSQVSVTNYGYTF,TGTGCCAGCAGCCAAGTTAGCGTCACTAACTATGGCTACACCTTC
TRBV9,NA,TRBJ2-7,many,CASSSSSYEQYF,TGTGCCAGCAGCTCCAGCTCCTACGAGCAGTACTTC
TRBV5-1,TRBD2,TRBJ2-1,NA,CASSLAGAYNEQFF,TGCGCCAGCAGCTTAGCGGGAGCCTACAATGAGCAGTTCTTC
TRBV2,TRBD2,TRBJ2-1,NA,CASSEGREAGYNEQFF,TGTGCCAGCAGTGAGGGGCGGGAGGCCGGCTACAATGAGCAGTTCTTC
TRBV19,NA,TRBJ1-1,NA,CASSNREGGGGTEAFF,TGTGCCAGTAGTAACAGGGAGGGGGGTGGTGGCACTGAAGCTTTCTTT
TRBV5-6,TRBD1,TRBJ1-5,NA,CASSLGQGAQPQHF,TGTGCCAGCAGCTTGGGACAGGGGGCTCAGCCCCAGCATTTT
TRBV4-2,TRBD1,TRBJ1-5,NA,CASSQGQGGGQPQHF,TGTGCCAGCAGCCAGGGACAGGGGGGAGGTCAGCCCCAGCATTTT
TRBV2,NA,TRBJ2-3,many,CASSEGSYLEGGTDTQYF,TGTGCCAGCAGTGAGGGCTCGTATCTAGAGGGGGGCACAGATACGCAGTATTTT
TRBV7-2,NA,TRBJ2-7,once,CASSLEYTSVGEQYF,TGTGCCAGCAGCTTGGAATATACGTCTGTGGGCGAGCAGTACTTC
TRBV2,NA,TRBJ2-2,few,CASRLVDPPTGELFF,TGTGCCAGCAGGCTGGTGGATCCGCCCACCGGGGAGCTGTTTTTT
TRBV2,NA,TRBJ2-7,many,CASLDTYEQYF,TGTGCCAGCCTTGATACCTACGAGCAGTACTTC
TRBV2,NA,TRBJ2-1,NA,CASSNDISLARGEGYEQFF,TGTGCCAGCAGTAACGACATATCACTAGCTAGGGGGGAGGGCTATGAGCAGTTCTTC
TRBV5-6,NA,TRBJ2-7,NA,CASSLDFYEQYF,TGTGCCAGCAGCTTGGATTTCTACGAGCAGTACTTC
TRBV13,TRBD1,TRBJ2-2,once,CASSFPGQGAQRTGELFF,TGTGCCAGCAGCTTTCCGGGACAGGGGGCGCAGAGGACCGGGGAGCTGTTTTTT
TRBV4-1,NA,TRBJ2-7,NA,CASSPLNRDLFYEQYF,TGCGCCAGCAGCCCGTTGAACAGGGACTTGTTTTACGAGCAGTACTTC
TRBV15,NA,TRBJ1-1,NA,CATSRRWDGRGNTEAFF,TGTGCCACCAGCAGAAGATGGGACGGCCGCGGGAACACTGAAGCTTTCTTT
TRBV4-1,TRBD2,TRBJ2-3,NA,CASSQARTSGTTDTQYF,TGCGCCAGCAGCCAAGCACGTACTAGCGGGACAACCGATACGCAGTATTTT
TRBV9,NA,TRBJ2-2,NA,CASSPQSGVGELFF,TGTGCCAGCAGCCCCCAGTCCGGGGTCGGGGAGCTGTTTTTT
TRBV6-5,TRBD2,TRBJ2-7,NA,CASSAGLAGYEQYF,TGTGCCAGCAGTGCGGGACTAGCGGGATACGAGCAGTACTTC
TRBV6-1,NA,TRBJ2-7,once,CASSEGGSIYEQYF,TGTGCCAGCAGTGAGGGAGGATCCATCTACGAGCAGTACTTC
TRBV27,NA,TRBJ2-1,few,CASSWPEQFF,TGTGCCAGCAGTTGGCCTGAGCAGTTCTTC
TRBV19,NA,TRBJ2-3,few,CASTTGEGTDTQYF,TGTGCCAGCACCACGGGAGAGGGCACAGATACGCAGTATTTT
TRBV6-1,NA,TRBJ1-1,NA,CASSDDGMNTEAFF,TGCGCCAGCAGTGATGACGGAATGAACACTGAAGCTTTCTTT
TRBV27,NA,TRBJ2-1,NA,CASSLGRAGYNEQFF,TGTGCCAGCAGTTTGGGGCGGGCTGGTTACAATGAGCAGTTCTTC
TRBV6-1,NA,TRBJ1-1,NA,CASSLGHLNTEAFF,TGTGCCAGCAGTCTGGGACATCTTAACACTGAAGCTTTCTTT
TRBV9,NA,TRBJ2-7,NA,CASSVGGTYYEQYF,TGTGCCAGCAGCGTAGGCGGGACTTACTACGAGCAGTACTTC
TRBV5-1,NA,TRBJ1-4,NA,CASRAGLRWDGEGEKLFF,TGCGCCAGCCGGGCCGGGCTGCGGTGGGATGGGGAAGGCGAAAAACTGTTTTTT